The rows below give T cell receptor beta chains drawn from one sample of a study of T cell repertoires in cytomegalovirus infection. Each CDR3 protein is one row after TCRdb ran MiXCR on the reads. The sample holds about 190,000 distinct CDR3 sequences; over 25% are singletons and the top ten take 30% to 35%. The sample taken for sequencing was PBMCs. All receptors come from a human donor in good health (CMV status not recorded). Some clones in this sample may be carry-over from other donors' samples. CDR3s include the opening cysteine and the closing phenylalanine or tryptophan. A D gene is named only where the DNA matches it firmly. Size tells how often a clone was seen (once, few, many) or the class of an expanded clone, and some rows leave it out.

J | D | V | size | CDR3 | DNA
TRBJ1-4 | TRBD1 | TRBV19 | few | CATRESEAGGDFF | TGTGCCACCCGAGAGTCGGAGGCAGGGGGCGATTTTTTT
TRBJ1-4 | . | TRBV6-6 | few | CASSGLETGNEKLFF | TGTGCCAGCAGTGGTCTGGAAACCGGGAATGAAAAACTGTTTTTT
TRBJ1-1 | . | TRBV7-2 | few | CASSFMTGNTEAFF | TGTGCCAGCAGCTTCATGACAGGGAACACTGAAGCTTTCTTT
TRBJ1-5 | . | TRBV25-1 | . | CASSERQGDQPQHF | TGTGCCAGCAGTGAACGGCAGGGAGATCAGCCCCAGCATTTT
TRBJ2-2 | . | TRBV12-3/TRBV12-4 | few | CASSPPQGGAGTGELFF | TGTGCCAGCAGCCCCCCCCAGGGGGGGGCAGGCACCGGGGAGCTGTTTTTT
TRBJ1-3 | . | TRBV7-2 | . | CASSLVGSSGNTIYF | TGTGCCAGCAGCTTAGTGGGCAGCTCTGGAAACACCATATATTTT
TRBJ1-2 | TRBD1 | TRBV4-3 | few | CASRRTGTAYEGYTF | TGCGCCAGCAGACGAACCGGGACAGCCTACGAAGGCTACACCTTC
TRBJ2-2 | TRBD1 | TRBV7-6 | . | CASSLGTGAVNTGELFF | TGTGCCAGCAGCTTAGGGACAGGGGCCGTGAACACCGGGGAGCTGTTTTTT
TRBJ2-6 | . | TRBV29-1 | many | CSVEVPRSGANVLTF | TGCAGCGTTGAAGTACCGCGCTCTGGGGCCAACGTCCTGACTTTC
TRBJ1-1 | TRBD1 | TRBV5-1 | few | CASSLPGQGTMNTEAFF | TGCGCCAGCAGCTTACCGGGACAGGGAACAATGAACACTGAAGCTTTCTTT
TRBJ2-5 | . | TRBV4-1 | . | CASSQDLSCSAQYF | TGCGCCAGCAGCCAAGATCTCAGCTGTTCGGCCCAGTACTTC
TRBJ1-1 | TRBD1 | TRBV6-2/TRBV6-3 | few | CASSDRVTEAFF | TGTGCCAGCAGCGACAGGGTCACTGAAGCTTTCTTT
TRBJ2-7 | . | TRBV5-1 | . | CASSPVWSSGEQYF | TGCGCCAGCAGCCCAGTGTGGTCCTCGGGCGAGCAGTACTTC
TRBJ2-3 | . | TRBV7-2 | . | CASSSGTGGDTQYF | TGTGCCAGCAGCTCCGGGACTGGGGGAGATACGCAGTATTTT
TRBJ2-1 | . | TRBV13 | few | CASSFGPLSYNEQFF | TGTGCCAGCAGCTTTGGGCCACTCTCCTACAATGAGCAGTTCTTC
TRBJ2-5 | . | TRBV20-1 | . | CSARDGYSGTQYF | TGCAGTGCTAGAGACGGCTACTCAGGGACCCAGTACTTC
TRBJ2-3 | . | TRBV7-8 | . | CASVQNTQYF | TGTGCCAGCGTGCAGAATACGCAGTATTTT
TRBJ2-2 | . | TRBV11-2 | . | CASSFQGIGDNGELFF | TGTGCCAGCAGCTTCCAAGGCATCGGGGACAACGGGGAGCTGTTTTTT
TRBJ2-1 | . | TRBV12-3/TRBV12-4 | . | CASSFRGPSYNEQFF | TGTGCCAGCAGTTTCAGGGGCCCCTCCTACAATGAGCAGTTCTTC
TRBJ2-5 | . | TRBV30 | . | CAWSSDRYQETQYF | TGTGCCTGGAGTTCTGACAGATACCAAGAGACCCAGTACTTC
TRBJ1-5 | TRBD1 | TRBV12-3/TRBV12-4 | many | CASSSQGGIGNQPQHF | TGTGCCAGCAGTTCCCAGGGGGGGATCGGCAATCAGCCCCAGCATTTT
TRBJ1-1 | . | TRBV14 | few | CASSQVGATNTEAFF | TGTGCCAGCAGCCAAGTAGGGGCAACGAACACTGAAGCTTTCTTT
TRBJ2-2 | . | TRBV29-1 | few | CSVEDRGPQNTGELFF | TGCAGCGTTGAAGATCGGGGGCCGCAAAACACCGGGGAGCTGTTTTTT
TRBJ1-1 | . | TRBV12-5 | . | CASGLVKGGPATEAFF | TGTGCTAGTGGTTTGGTAAAAGGGGGTCCGGCCACTGAAGCTTTCTTT
TRBJ2-2 | . | TRBV7-2 | few | CASSSLGRPGELFF | TGTGCCAGCAGCTCCCTCGGACGTCCCGGGGAGCTGTTTTTT
TRBJ2-7 | TRBD2 | TRBV7-2 | many | CASRLAGGTYEQYF | TGTGCCAGCAGACTAGCGGGGGGGACCTACGAGCAGTACTTC
TRBJ2-5 | TRBD2 | TRBV11-1 | . | CASSTPRAGSETQYF | TGTGCCAGCAGCACCCCTAGAGCGGGATCCGAGACCCAGTACTTC
TRBJ2-1 | . | TRBV11-2 | few | CASSLEDGSYNEQFF | TGTGCCAGCAGCTTAGAGGACGGAAGCTACAATGAGCAGTTCTTC
TRBJ2-5 | TRBD1 | TRBV19 | . | CATRDRGRGQETQYF | TGTGCCACCCGGGACAGGGGAAGAGGCCAAGAGACCCAGTACTTC